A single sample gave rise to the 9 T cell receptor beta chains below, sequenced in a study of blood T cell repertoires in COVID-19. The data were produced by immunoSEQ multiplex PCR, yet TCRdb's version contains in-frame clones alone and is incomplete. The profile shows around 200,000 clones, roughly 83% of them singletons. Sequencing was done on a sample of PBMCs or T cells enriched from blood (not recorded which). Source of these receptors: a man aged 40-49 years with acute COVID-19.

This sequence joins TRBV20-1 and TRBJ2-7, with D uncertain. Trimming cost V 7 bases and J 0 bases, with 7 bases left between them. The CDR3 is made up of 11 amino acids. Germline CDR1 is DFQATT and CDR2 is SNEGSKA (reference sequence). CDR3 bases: TGCAGTGGGCAGGACTCCTACGAGCAGTACTTC. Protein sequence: CSGQDSYEQYF.

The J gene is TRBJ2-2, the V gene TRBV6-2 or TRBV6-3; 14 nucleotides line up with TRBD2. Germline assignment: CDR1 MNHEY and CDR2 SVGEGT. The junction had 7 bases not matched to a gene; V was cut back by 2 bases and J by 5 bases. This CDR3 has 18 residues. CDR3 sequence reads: CASSYHGTSGRDTGELFF. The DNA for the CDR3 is TGTGCCAGCAGTTACCACGGGACTAGCGGGAGAGATACCGGGGAGCTGTTTTTT.

The CDR3 nucleotides read TGTGCCAGCAGCTTAGGCGACAGAACTAATGAAAAACTGTTTTTT. It codes for CASSLGDRTNEKLFF. The chain uses TRBV7-9 and TRBJ1-4; the D gene is possibly TRBD1 (5 bases). V was shortened by 1 base and J by 1 base, with 7 bases between the two germline ends. The V gene's germline CDR1 is SEHNR and CDR2 FQNEAQ (reference sequence). CDR3 length equals 15 residues.

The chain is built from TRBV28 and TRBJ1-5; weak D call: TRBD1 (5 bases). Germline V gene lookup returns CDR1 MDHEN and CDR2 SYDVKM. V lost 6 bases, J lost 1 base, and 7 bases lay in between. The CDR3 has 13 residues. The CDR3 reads CASRSGSNQPQHF. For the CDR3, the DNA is TGTGCCAGCAGATCAGGGAGCAATCAGCCCCAGCATTTT.

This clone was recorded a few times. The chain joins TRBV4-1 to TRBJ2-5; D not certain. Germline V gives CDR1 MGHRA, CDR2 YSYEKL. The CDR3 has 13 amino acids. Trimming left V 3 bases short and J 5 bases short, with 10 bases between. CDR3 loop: CASSQEPRETQYF. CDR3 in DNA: TGCGCCAGCAGCCAGGAACCTAGGGAGACCCAGTACTTC.

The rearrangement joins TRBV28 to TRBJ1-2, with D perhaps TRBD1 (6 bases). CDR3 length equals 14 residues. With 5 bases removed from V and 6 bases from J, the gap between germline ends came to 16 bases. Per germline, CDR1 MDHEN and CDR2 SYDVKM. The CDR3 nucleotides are TGTGCCAGCAGTCATCGGGGCAGGGGAGATGGCTACACCTTC. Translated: CASSHRGRGDGYTF.

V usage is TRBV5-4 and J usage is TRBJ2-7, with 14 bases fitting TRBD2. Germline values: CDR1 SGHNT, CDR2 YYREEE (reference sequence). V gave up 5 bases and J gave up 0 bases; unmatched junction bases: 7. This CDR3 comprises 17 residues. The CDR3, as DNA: TGTGCCAGCAGTCCGGGACTAGCGGGAGAGAGCTCCTACGAGCAGTACTTC. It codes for CASSPGLAGESSYEQYF.

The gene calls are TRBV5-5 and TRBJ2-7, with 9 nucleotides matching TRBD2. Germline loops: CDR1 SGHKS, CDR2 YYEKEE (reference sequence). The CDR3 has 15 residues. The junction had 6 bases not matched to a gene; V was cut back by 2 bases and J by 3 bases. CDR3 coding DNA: TGTGCCAGCAGCTTCGCCGCTAGCGGGATCTACGAGCAGTACTTC. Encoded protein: CASSFAASGIYEQYF.

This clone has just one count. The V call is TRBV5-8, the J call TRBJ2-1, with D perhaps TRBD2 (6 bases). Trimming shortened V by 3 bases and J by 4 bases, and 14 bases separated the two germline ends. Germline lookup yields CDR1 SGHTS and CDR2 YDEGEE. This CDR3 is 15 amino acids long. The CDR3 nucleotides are TGTGCCAGCAGCTCAACCGGGACTCGTTACAATGAGCAGTTCTTC. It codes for CASSSTGTRYNEQFF.